The next 18 T cell receptor beta chains were all read from a single sample in a study of shared clonotypes between healthy human individuals. This table comes from immunoSEQ multiplex PCR, and its TCRdb copy is limited to in-frame clones, with some not included. The sample carries fewer than 1 million clones, roughly 96% recorded once. Cells designated naive CD8 were CD45RO-negative and were positively selected for CCR7, with terminally differentiated effector memory CD45RA+ cells excluded. The specimen sequenced was naive CD8+ T cells sorted from blood. The receptors shown here come from a man under 40 in good health.

This sequence joins TRBV5-8 and TRBJ2-3; 8 bases fit TRBD2. Trimming cost V 4 bases and J 6 bases; bases outside gene matches: 10. Per germline, CDR1 SGHTS and CDR2 YDEGEE. The CDR3 is 15 residues long. The chain's CDR3 is CASSPGLSGSDTQYF. As DNA, the CDR3 is TGTGCCAGCAGCCCTGGACTAAGCGGGAGTGATACGCAGTATTTT.

V is TRBV6-5 and J is TRBJ2-7; 7 bases match TRBD1. The germline CDR1 and CDR2 sequences are MNHEY and SVGAGI. The V and J ends lost 8 bases and 0 bases, in that order; junction bases with no gene match: 7. The CDR3 is 14 amino acids. The CDR3 protein is CASSGQLYSYEQYF. CDR3 DNA: TGTGCCAGCTCGGGACAGCTTTACTCCTACGAGCAGTACTTC.

The J gene is TRBJ2-7, the V gene TRBV7-9; 8 bases map to TRBD2. The germline CDR1 and CDR2 sequences are SEHNR and FQNEAQ (reference sequence). The CDR3 covers 16 residues. V trimming: 2 bases; J trimming: 1 base; junction bases outside the gene matches: 7. CDR3 DNA: TGTGCCAGCAGCTTAATCCCTCGCGGGAGGTCCTACGAGCAGTACTTC. Its protein is CASSLIPRGRSYEQYF.

The chain recombines TRBV7-6 with TRBJ2-7, with D hard to call. Per germline, CDR1 SGHVS and CDR2 FNYEAQ. The CDR3 covers 15 residues. The V end lost 1 base, the J end lost 3 bases, and 13 bases lay between the germline ends. The CDR3 nucleotides are TGTGCCAGCAGCTTAGGTTCGACGACGGGCTACGAGCAGTACTTC. It specifies CASSLGSTTGYEQYF.

The rearrangement links TRBV4-1 to TRBJ2-1; no clear D. The germline V gene encodes CDR1 MGHRA and CDR2 YSYEKL. CDR3 length: 14 amino acids. V shed 0 bases and J shed 8 bases, with 11 bases lying between them. This CDR3 is CASSQDITAYEQFF. CDR3 nucleotide sequence: TGCGCCAGCAGCCAAGATATCACGGCGTATGAGCAGTTCTTC.

The chain couples TRBV7-6 to TRBJ2-7; the match to TRBD1 covers 7 bases. Looked up from germline, CDR1 is SGHVS and CDR2 is FNYEAQ. This CDR3 is 14 amino acids long. The V gene end was trimmed by 5 bases and the J gene end by 1 base; junction bases not matched to a gene: 5. This CDR3 reads CASSKRQGSYEQYF. The CDR3 nucleotides are TGTGCCAGCAGCAAAAGACAGGGTTCCTACGAGCAGTACTTC.

This chain uses TRBV5-1 with TRBJ2-5, with 9 bases aligning to TRBD2. Germline V lookup: CDR1 SGHRS, CDR2 YFSETQ. The CDR3 consists of 15 residues. Losses at the gene ends were 0 bases for V and 5 bases for J; bases not matched to a gene: 5. CDR3: CASSLVVAGVETQYF. The DNA of the CDR3 is TGCGCCAGCAGCTTGGTGGTAGCGGGAGTGGAGACCCAGTACTTC.

The chain combines TRBV7-6 with TRBJ2-6; D is ambiguous. CDR1 and CDR2 (germline): SGHVS, FNYEAQ. CDR3 length: 14 amino acids. The ends were cut back, 4 bases at V and 1 base at J, with 5 bases in the middle. CDR3 loop: CASSSGSGANVLTF. Here the CDR3 DNA reads TGTGCCAGCAGCTCCGGATCTGGGGCCAACGTCCTGACTTTC.

This chain uses TRBV11-2 with TRBJ2-7; 13 bases match TRBD2. V lost 6 bases and J lost 4; bases outside the gene matches: 6. The length of the CDR3 is 15 residues. The germline V gene encodes CDR1 SGHAT and CDR2 FQNNGV. CDR3 in amino acids: CASSWTSGSLYEQYF. Here the CDR3 DNA reads TGTGCCAGCAGTTGGACTAGCGGGAGTCTGTACGAGCAGTACTTC.

The rearrangement uses TRBV2 and TRBJ2-3; TRBD2 aligns across 7 bases. CDR3 length: 15 amino acids. With 3 bases clipped from V and 0 bases from J, the junction kept 3 bases outside the gene matches. The germline V gene encodes CDR1 SNHLY and CDR2 FYNNEI. CDR3 residues: CASSDISGSTDTQYF. The CDR3 DNA sequence: TGTGCCAGCAGTGACATTAGCGGGAGCACAGATACGCAGTATTTT. The whole variable domain, remainder taken from reference TRBV2 and TRBJ2-3, is EPEVTQTPSHQVTQMGQEVILRCVPISNHLYFYWYRQILGQKVEFLVSFYNNEISEKSEIFDDQFSVERPDGSNFTLKIRSTKLEDSAMYFCASSDISGSTDTQYFGPGTRLTVL.

J is TRBJ2-1 and V is TRBV27, with 13 bases matching TRBD2. This CDR3 spans 14 amino acids. Germline CDR1 and CDR2: MNHEY and SMNVEV (reference sequence). V trimming: 10 bases; J trimming: 12 bases; junction bases outside the gene matches: 12. The DNA of the CDR3 is TGTGCCATAAGAACTAGCGGGAGGGGTGGCGGGCAGTTCTTC. The encoded protein is CAIRTSGRGGGQFF.

The J gene is TRBJ2-7, the V gene TRBV11-2, with TRBD1 as a possible D gene (5 bases). Germline-derived CDR1 and CDR2 are SGHAT and FQNNGV. Trimming pared 5 bases from V and 3 bases from J, leaving 17 bases between. The CDR3 totals 15 residues. The CDR3 nucleotides read TGTGCCAGCAGCCAGGGCGCAGTCACCTACTACGAGCAGTACTTC. It translates to CASSQGAVTYYEQYF.

The chain employs TRBV14 and TRBJ2-1; TRBD2 agrees at 8 bases. The CDR3 runs to 17 residues. Trimming removed 3 bases from V and 1 base from J; junction bases left unmatched: 8. Germline assignment: CDR1 SGHDN and CDR2 FVKESK. The CDR3 DNA reads as TGTGCCAGCAGCCAGGGACTCGGGAGGGGGTCCTACAATGAGCAGTTCTTC. Translated: CASSQGLGRGSYNEQFF.

The chain is built from TRBV15 and TRBJ2-7; 8 bases align to TRBD2. The germline V gene has CDR1 LNHNV and CDR2 YYDKDF (reference sequence). V was pared by 0 bases and J by 0 bases, with 1 base of the junction left unmatched. CDR3 size: 15 residues. CDR3 nucleotide sequence: TGTGCCACCAGCAGAGACGGGACTAGCTCCTACGAGCAGTACTTC. As protein: CATSRDGTSSYEQYF.

The chain joins TRBV7-9 to TRBJ1-1; the match to TRBD1 covers 7 bases. Trimming removed 1 base from V and 4 bases from J; junction bases left unmatched: 6. The germline V gene has CDR1 SEHNR and CDR2 FQNEAQ (reference sequence). CDR3 length equals 15 residues. CDR3 nucleotides: TGTGCCAGCAGCTTAGTAGGGGGCAGGGGCACTGAAGCTTTCTTT. Protein product: CASSLVGGRGTEAFF.

The CDR3 spells CAAAGSHYEQYF. The CDR3 coding sequence is TGTGCCGCGGCGGGCAGCCACTACGAGCAGTACTTC. The rearrangement uses TRBV28 and TRBJ2-7; a possible D gene is TRBD2 (5 bases). This CDR3 comprises 12 residues. Trimming removed 11 bases from V and 3 bases from J, with 14 bases in between. The germline gives CDR1 MDHEN, CDR2 SYDVKM.

The chain joins TRBV10-3 to TRBJ2-1; tentatively, D is TRBD2 (5 bases). V lost 4 bases and J lost 5, with 12 bases in between. CDR1 is ENHRY and CDR2 is SYGVKD in the germline V gene. The CDR3 runs 14 residues. The CDR3 bases are TGTGCCATCAGTGTTGAGGGTTTCAACAATGAGCAGTTCTTC. Its protein product is CAISVEGFNNEQFF.

As concerns this clone: Other nucleotide sequences in the sample specify the same CDR3. The chain couples TRBV6-1 to TRBJ1-3, with D possibly TRBD1 on 6 matching bases. The CDR3 runs 15 residues. The germline V and J ends were trimmed by 3 bases and 0 bases, with 9 bases remaining between them. CDR1 is MNHNS, CDR2 SASEGT, per germline. The CDR3 DNA reads as TGTGCCAGCAGTGAGGGGGCCTACTCTGGAAACACCATATATTTT. This sequence encodes CASSEGAYSGNTIYF.